These 25 T cell receptor beta chains originate from one sample sequenced in a study of tumor-infiltrating lymphocytes in primary liver carcinoma. Starting material for RNA and DNA co-extraction consisted of roughly 18-34 mg of unsorted bulk tissue. The input was approximately 500 ng total RNA; TCR beta cDNA was made from it with a constant-region primer. What produced the TCR beta libraries was three nested multiplex PCR rounds using slightly modified ARM-PCR. Use of TRBV1-TRBV30 forward primers with a C-beta reverse primer characterized the first two PCR rounds, which lasted about 10 cycles each. From the multiplex PCR reads, TCRdb called clonotypes with MiXCR, one entry per CDR3 protein. The table has around 120,000 distinct CDR3 sequences, around 65% seen once; the top ten hold around 8.1%. The specimen sequenced was tumor-adjacent normal liver tissue. These receptors were taken from a woman aged 55-69 years with primary liver carcinoma and hepatitis B virus infection.

This clonotype was detected many times. CDR3 DNA: TGTGCCATCAGCGCAGGTCGGGACAGGGCGCTTGACACCTTC. Translating it yields CAISAGRDRALDTF. The chain has TRBV10-3 and TRBJ1-2, with 9 bases fitting TRBD1. V lost 6 bases, J lost 12 bases, and 14 bases stayed unmatched. The CDR3 consists of 14 residues. In germline, CDR1 is ENHRY, CDR2 SYGVKD.

A remark on this clonotype: A read error is possible here, since a much larger clone lies one base away. The CDR3 region is CASGLNWREYTGELFF. In DNA, the CDR3 is TGTGCCAGCGGCTTAAATTGGCGGGAATACACCGGGGAGCTGTTTTTT. The V gene is TRBV7-8, the J gene TRBJ2-2; a possible D gene is TRBD2 (6 bases). This CDR3 region has 16 residues. CDR1 is SGHVS, CDR2 FQNEAQ, per germline. The variable domain in full, with the rest retrieved from reference TRBV7-8 and TRBJ2-2, is GAGVSQSPRYKVAKRGQDVALRCDPISGHVSLFWYQQALGQGPEFLTYFQNEAQLDKSGLPSDRFFAERPEGSVSTLKIQRTQQEDSAVYLCASGLNWREYTGELFFGEGSRLTVL.

A single count supports this clonotype. The conserved phenylalanine or tryptophan is not found at the CDR3 terminus, so this likely reflects a read error. The chain recombines TRBV12-3 or TRBV12-4 with TRBJ1-1; tentative D call: TRBD1 (5 bases). This CDR3 contains 14 residues. The DNA of the CDR3 is TGTGTCAGCTGCACCCGGGGGGAGAACACTGAAGCTTTCATT. Encoded protein: CVSCTRGENTEAFI.

Comments on this clonotype: The junction departs from germline at one end; a sequencing error may be responsible. The CDR3, as DNA: TGTGTCAGCAGTTTGGGGGCTAACACCGGGGAGCTGTTTTTT. Residues: CVSSLGANTGELFF. The chain couples TRBV12-3 or TRBV12-4 to TRBJ2-2, with D perhaps TRBD1 (6 bases). This CDR3 has 14 residues.

This clonotype was counted only a few times. This may come from a read error, since a much larger clone is one base off. The chain joins TRBV10-3 to TRBJ2-7, with 12 bases fitting TRBD2. The ends lost 4 bases at V and 5 bases at J; junction bases unmatched: 18. The CDR3 loop spans 19 amino acids. Germline CDR1 ENHRY, CDR2 SYGVKD. CDR3 loop: CAISGSGLAGSPLVDEQYF. CDR3 coding DNA: TGTGCCATCAGTGGGTCAGGACTAGCGGGATCCCCCCTGGTCGACGAGCAGTACTTC.

This clonotype occurred once. Mismatch with germline at one junction end may stem from a read error. DNA for the CDR3: TGTGCCGGCAGCTTCATGCTGGGGAGTGCTGGGTACGGGCAGTACTTC. This encodes CAGSFMLGSAGYGQYF. The genes are TRBV11-2 and TRBJ2-7, with D possibly being TRBD2 (5 bases). Germline CDR1 is SGHAT and CDR2 is FQNNGV. The CDR3 covers 16 residues.

The J gene is TRBJ2-1, the V gene TRBV4-1; D remains unclear. Germline V gives CDR1 MGHRA, CDR2 YSYEKL. The ends were cut back, 11 bases at V and 6 bases at J, with 38 bases in the middle. This CDR3 has 20 residues. The CDR3 nucleotides read TGCGCCCAGCAGCCAAACACAGACAATGAGCAGTTCTCCGTGCCCAATGAGCAGTTCTTC. Its protein is CAQQPNTDNEQFSVPNEQFF.

This clonotype turned up a few times. A read error may explain this, as a much larger clone is one base away. V gene TRBV5-4 combines with J gene TRBJ2-3, with a tentative D call TRBD1 (5 bases). CDR3 length: 15 amino acids. From germline, CDR1 is SGHNT and CDR2 YYREEE (reference sequence). V lost 3 bases to trimming and J lost 5 bases, with 16 bases between them. The CDR3 region has the DNA TGTGCCAGCAGCTCACGTCGGTCAGACAGAGATACGCAGTATTTT. This encodes CASSSRRSDRDTQYF. Using reference TRBV5-4 and TRBJ2-3 for the parts outside the CDR3, the full variable domain is ETGVTQSPTHLIKTRGQQVTLRCSSQSGHNTVSWYQQALGQGPQFIFQYYREEENGRGNFPPRFSGLQFPNYSSELNVNALELDDSALYLCASSSRRSDRDTQYFGPGTRLTVL.

As to this clonotype: The junction does not match germline at one end; this may be a read error. V gene TRBV4-1 combines with J gene TRBJ1-2; D remains unclear. Germline V lookup: CDR1 MGHRA, CDR2 YSYEKL. The CDR3 runs to 18 residues. CDR3 in amino acids: CDNSHSLEDPRATYDYTF. CDR3 DNA: TGCGACAACAGCCACTCCCTAGAGGATCCTAGGGCGACCTATGACTACACCTTC.

Notes on this clonotype: One junction end does not reproduce the germline sequence, and a read error may be involved. This chain links TRBV12-3 or TRBV12-4 with TRBJ1-1; D gene uncertain. This CDR3 region has 17 residues. DNA of the CDR3: TGTGCCAGCAATTTAGCGCTTGGGGTGGGCGACGCCACTGAAGGTTTCTTT. It is translated as CASNLALGVGDATEGFF.

Worth noting for this clonotype: A read error may account for a junction end that differs from germline. This chain connects TRBV11-1 to TRBJ2-3; 8 nucleotides line up with TRBD2. The germline gives CDR1 SGHAT, CDR2 FQDESV (reference sequence). This CDR3 region has 15 residues. The CDR3, as DNA: TGTGCCAGCAGTCCGGGACTAGTAGGCACAGATACGAAGTATTTT. As protein: CASSPGLVGTDTKYF.

Only a few counts were recorded for this clonotype. The junction differs from germline at one of its ends, possibly a read error. The V gene is TRBV12-3 or TRBV12-4, the J gene TRBJ1-2, with 7 bases that match TRBD1. The CDR3 covers 14 residues. The CDR3 reads CASGSLTGFLGYTF. CDR3 bases: TGTGCCAGCGGTTCGCTGACAGGGTTCCTTGGCTACACCTTT.

In the case of this clonotype: Given the absence of the conserved phenylalanine or tryptophan at the CDR3 end, a read error is likely. The rearrangement joins TRBV4-2 to TRBJ1-3, with 7 bases aligning to TRBD1. Germline lookup yields CDR1 LGHNA and CDR2 YNFKEQ. The CDR3 contains 15 residues. CDR3 nucleotide sequence: TGTGCTAGCAGCCAAGGGGGACAGTCTGGAAACACCATATATTTA. It encodes CASSQGGQSGNTIYL.

Of note for this clonotype: One junction end does not reproduce the germline sequence, and a read error may be involved. V and J are TRBV12-3 or TRBV12-4 and TRBJ1-1, with D tentatively TRBD1 (5 bases). There are 13 residues in the CDR3. CDR3 loop: CASGWAGNTETFF. As DNA, the CDR3 is TGTGCCAGCGGTTGGGCAGGGAACACTGAAACTTTCTTT.

This clonotype was counted ten times or more. J is TRBJ2-3 and V is TRBV6-5; D not resolved. V shed 5 bases and J shed 2 bases, with 11 bases lying between them. CDR3 length: 14 residues. Germline CDR1 and CDR2: MNHEY and SVGAGI. The CDR3 region has the DNA TGTGCCAGCAGTGTCAGCAGGACCACAGATACGCAGTATTTT. As protein: CASSVSRTTDTQYF.

The chain links TRBV10-3 to TRBJ2-6; the D gene is possibly TRBD2 (6 bases). V was pared by 0 bases and J by 4 bases, with 10 bases between. The length of the CDR3 is 16 residues. CDR1 is ENHRY, CDR2 SYGVKD, per germline. The DNA for the CDR3 is TGTGCCATCAGTGAGTCGGGGGGATCCGGGGCCAACGTCCTGACTTTC. It translates to CAISESGGSGANVLTF.

As regards this clonotype: Germline is not matched at one junction end, which may reflect a read error. The V gene is TRBV11-2, the J gene TRBJ2-7, with D perhaps matching TRBD2 (6 bases). CDR3 length: 18 amino acids. Germline values: CDR1 SGHAT, CDR2 FQNNGV. CDR3 in DNA: TGTGTCAGCAGCTTAGATTGGGTCAGTCAAGCGGGTCCCTACGAGCAGCACTTC. Amino acid sequence: CVSSLDWVSQAGPYEQHF. Based on the CDR3 plus reference TRBV11-2 and TRBJ2-7, the full variable domain is EAGVAQSPRYKIIEKRQSVAFWCNPISGHATLYWYQQILGQGPKLLIQFQNNGVVDDSQLPKDRFSAERLKGVDSTLKIQPAKLEDSAVYLCVSSLDWVSQAGPYEQHFGPGTRLTVT.

This clonotype was found a few times. The junction shows a germline mismatch at one end, possibly a read error. V gene TRBV28 combines with J gene TRBJ2-4; D could derive from TRBD1 or TRBD2 (5 bases each). Germline V gene data show CDR1 as MDHEN and CDR2 as SYDVKM. The CDR3 is 17 residues long. Here the CDR3 reads CASSSPGRYLATNIQYF. DNA of the CDR3: TGTGCCAGCAGTTCCCCGGGACGTTATCTAGCCACAAACATTCAGTACTTC.

With regard to this clonotype: One end of the junction fails to match germline, which may point to a read error. V usage is TRBV6-5 and J usage is TRBJ1-6; D is ambiguous. This CDR3 is built from 15 residues. Germline values: CDR1 MNHEY, CDR2 SVGAGI. The CDR3 protein is CASCYSGSVGSPLHF. For the CDR3, the DNA is TGTGCCAGCTGTTACTCTGGGAGTGTTGGATCACCCCTCCACTTC.

In regard to this clonotype: A junction boundary mismatches the germline segment, possibly from a read error. The chain carries TRBV11-2 and TRBJ1-4, with 7 bases fitting TRBD1. CDR1 is SGHAT, CDR2 FQNNGV, per germline. This CDR3 spans 15 amino acids. The DNA of the CDR3 is TGTCCCAGCAGCTTAGAAGGGGGCGAAAATGAACAACTATTTTTT. It specifies CPSSLEGGENEQLFF.

This clonotype appeared a few times. This clone may be a read error of a much larger clone one base away. This chain joins TRBV14 and TRBJ2-5; D not certain. This CDR3 has 13 amino acids. From germline, CDR1 is SGHDN and CDR2 FVKESK. The CDR3 spells CTSSQWVQETQYF. DNA for the CDR3: TGTACCAGCAGCCAATGGGTCCAAGAGACCCAGTACTTC.

This clonotype showed up many times. The CDR3 DNA follows: TGTGCCAGCAGCTCGGGACTAGCGGGAGTTCTTAGCACAGATACGCAGTATTTT. It is translated as CASSSGLAGVLSTDTQYF. The chain employs TRBV11-2 and TRBJ2-3; the match to TRBD2 covers 14 bases. The V and J ends lost 4 bases and 0 bases, in that order; junction bases with no gene match: 6. CDR3 length equals 18 residues. Germline CDR1 is SGHAT and CDR2 is FQNNGV.

On this clonotype itself: The missing conserved phenylalanine or tryptophan at the end of this CDR3 makes a read error likely. The chain has TRBV10-3 and TRBJ1-1; D unresolved. This CDR3 region has 12 residues. Germline V gene lookup returns CDR1 ENHRY and CDR2 SYGVKD. Trimming removed 10 bases at V and 3 bases at J, with 12 bases between. In nucleotides, the CDR3 is TGTGCCACTAGGCCTGGGGACACTGAAGCTTTCATT. Translating gives CATRPGDTEAFI.

Details on this clonotype: This may be a read error, as it is one base from a much larger clone. The gene calls are TRBV7-8 and TRBJ2-7, with 8 bases lining up with TRBD2. This CDR3 has 14 residues. Germline V gene sequence: CDR1 SGHVS, CDR2 FQNEAQ. The CDR3 sequence is CASSSWTSSYELYF. The CDR3, as DNA: TGTGCCAGCAGCTCCTGGACTAGCAGCTACGAGCTGTACTTC.

Concerning this clonotype itself: Sequence at one end of the junction differs from germline and may be a read error. This chain uses TRBV11-2 with TRBJ2-1; maybe TRBD2 (5 bases). CDR1 SGHAT and CDR2 FQNNGV come from the germline V gene. This CDR3 contains 14 residues. The CDR3 is CVSSLTGNFNEQFF. In nucleotides, the CDR3 is TGTGTCAGCAGCCTAACCGGGAATTTCAATGAGCAGTTCTTC.